This T cell receptor (beta chain) is drawn from a study of cytotoxic CD8 clonotypes in ibrutinib-treated CLL. This clone was seen only once. The antigen remains unidentified. Clones were read by immunoSEQ multiplex PCR, and TCRdb kept only the in-frame ones, dropping some. The sample lists 250,000 to 350,000 clones; 65% to 85% were seen once. The CDR3 covers 14 residues. Germline V gene sequence: CDR1 MGHRA, CDR2 YSYEKL. The V and J ends lost 5 bases and 2 bases respectively, with 9 bases between them. Overall study results and limits: Measured clonality at baseline was greater than in age-matched healthy donors and tracked with circulating CD8+ T-cell counts. Clonality was elevated at ibrutinib response and had returned toward baseline at progression. Contraction or stability on treatment was seen for public clonotypes, which were uncommon.

V is TRBV4-1 and J is TRBJ2-2; D perhaps matches TRBD2 (5 bases). This receptor was obtained from a human donor with chronic lymphocytic leukemia. The specimen comprised PBMCs, sampled at disease progression, from a patient treated with ibrutinib. Here the CDR3 DNA reads TGCGCCAGCAGCACGACTACCAACACCGGGGAGCTGTTTTTT. Residues: CASSTTTNTGELFF.